The 28 T cell receptor beta chains given below trace back to one sample, sequenced in a study of T cell changes during pregnancy in multiple sclerosis. Libraries were prepared by immunoSEQ multiplex PCR; TCRdb keeps only in-frame clonotypes and omits some of them. The data hold tens of thousands of clones, with approximately 92% observed a single time. This specimen was peripheral blood, taken in the second trimester of pregnancy. The receptors come from a female donor in good health, enrolled as a control in a pregnancy study.

The genes are TRBV18 and TRBJ1-6; 8 bases are a match to TRBD1. Trimming took 4 bases from V and 9 from J; bases not matched to a gene: 17. This CDR3 has 18 residues. Germline V gene sequence: CDR1 KGHSH, CDR2 LQKENI. The CDR3 DNA follows: TGTGCCAGCTCACGGGACAGGAGCTCGCGGGCCAATGGTTCACCCCTCCACTTT. Protein: CASSRDRSSRANGSPLHF. The full variable domain, its missing parts supplied by reference TRBV18 and TRBJ1-6, is NAGVMQNPRHLVRRRGQEARLRCSPMKGHSHVYWYRQLPEEGLKFMVYLQKENIIDESGMPKERFSAEFPKEGPSILRIQQVVRGDSAAYFCASSRDRSSRANGSPLHFGNGTRLTVT.

The chain has TRBV18 and TRBJ1-3, with D possibly TRBD1 on 6 matching bases. Germline lookup yields CDR1 KGHSH and CDR2 LQKENI. Trimming stripped 2 bases from V and 3 bases from J, with 14 bases between. The CDR3 contains 16 residues. CDR3 protein: CASSPTGQGLGNTIYF. The CDR3 nucleotides are TGTGCCAGCTCACCAACAGGTCAGGGGCTTGGAAACACCATATATTTT.

The J gene is TRBJ2-3, the V gene TRBV28; possible D gene TRBD1, 5 bases. CDR3 length: 14 amino acids. The germline gives CDR1 MDHEN, CDR2 SYDVKM. V dropped 5 bases and J dropped 2 bases, with 11 bases sitting between them. CDR3 coding DNA: TGTGCCAGCAGTCGGGTAGGGGCCACAGATACGCAGTATTTT. Amino acid sequence: CASSRVGATDTQYF.

The rearrangement joins TRBV6-6 to TRBJ1-5; TRBD1 matches 8 bases. Germline V gene data show CDR1 as MNHNY and CDR2 as SVGAGI (reference sequence). This CDR3 is 13 amino acids long. The J segment lost 7 bases and the V segment lost 5 bases, leaving 4 bases of the junction unmatched. The CDR3 nucleotides read TGTGCCAGCAGTACGACAGGGGACCAGCCCCAGCATTTT. Translated, it gives CASSTTGDQPQHF.

This chain connects TRBV5-8 to TRBJ1-2; 10 nucleotides align to TRBD1. There are 15 residues in the CDR3. Germline assignment: CDR1 SGHTS and CDR2 YDEGEE. The V gene end was trimmed by 4 bases and the J gene end by 0 bases; junction bases not matched to a gene: 3. CDR3 sequence reads: CASSKGTGANYGYTF. CDR3 sequence (DNA): TGTGCCAGCAGCAAAGGGACAGGGGCTAACTATGGCTACACCTTC.

The chain combines TRBV27 with TRBJ1-5, with D possibly matching TRBD1 (5 bases). Trimming stripped 5 bases from V and 1 base from J, with 21 bases between. From germline, CDR1 is MNHEY and CDR2 SMNVEV (reference sequence). The CDR3 is 18 residues long. CDR3 sequence: CASSGLGGLRKSNQPQHF. The CDR3 DNA is TGTGCCAGCAGTGGCCTCGGGGGTTTAAGGAAGAGCAATCAGCCCCAGCATTTT.

The chain couples TRBV10-2 to TRBJ2-1; 11 bases line up with TRBD2. Germline CDR1 reads WSHSY; CDR2 reads SAAADI. This CDR3 has 16 residues. In nucleotides, the CDR3 is TGCGGAGCAGGAGGGACTAGCGGTAGCTCCTACAATGAGCAGTTCTTC. This encodes CGAGGTSGSSYNEQFF.

The gene calls are TRBV11-3 and TRBJ2-7; no clear D. CDR1 and CDR2 from the germline V gene are SGHNT and YENEEA. This CDR3 is 13 amino acids long. V lost 3 bases to trimming and J lost 7 bases, with 13 bases between them. The CDR3 reads CASSLTSPGEQYF. The CDR3 DNA reads as TGTGCCAGCAGCTTGACGAGCCCCGGGGAGCAGTACTTC. The full variable domain, in which reference TRBV11-3 and TRBJ2-7 provide the parts outside the CDR3, is EAGVVQSPRYKIIEKKQPVAFWCNPISGHNTLYWYLQNLGQGPELLIRYENEEAVDDSQLPKDRFSAERLKGVDSTLKIQPAELGDSAVYLCASSLTSPGEQYFGPGTRLTVT.

The rearrangement joins TRBV18 to TRBJ2-7, with 9 bases fitting TRBD1. J was trimmed by 5 bases and V by 5 bases; bases with no gene match: 7. The CDR3 runs 14 residues. In germline, CDR1 is KGHSH, CDR2 LQKENI. CDR3 protein: CASSFGQGKDEQYF. The CDR3 DNA reads TGTGCCAGCTCATTCGGACAGGGGAAGGACGAGCAGTACTTC.

The chain has TRBV30 and TRBJ2-2, with 8 nucleotides matching TRBD1. Per the germline V gene, CDR1 is GTSNPN and CDR2 is SVGIG (reference sequence). With 5 bases clipped from V and 0 bases from J, the junction kept 2 bases outside the gene matches. The CDR3 consists of 14 residues. The CDR3 region has the DNA TGTGCCTGGGAGGGACAGGCGAACACCGGGGAGCTGTTTTTT. Translated, it gives CAWEGQANTGELFF.

This sequence joins TRBV25-1 and TRBJ2-5, with D unresolved. Trimming took 0 bases from V and 2 from J, leaving 10 bases between them. CDR1 is MGHDK, CDR2 SYGVNS, per germline. The CDR3 has 15 amino acids. The CDR3 region has the DNA TGTGCCAGCAGTGAATACTCGACACATCAAGAGACCCAGTACTTC. It encodes CASSEYSTHQETQYF. The full variable domain, rest sourced from reference TRBV25-1 and TRBJ2-5, is EADIYQTPRYLVIGTGKKITLECSQTMGHDKMYWYQQDPGMELHLIHYSYGVNSTEKGDLSSESTVSRIRTEHFPLTLESARPSHTSQYLCASSEYSTHQETQYFGPGTRLLVL.

The chain carries TRBV14 and TRBJ1-1; no firm D call. Trimming took off 3 bases at V and 3 bases at J, with 11 bases between the two ends. The CDR3 sequence is 14 residues long. CDR1 SGHDN and CDR2 FVKESK come from the germline V gene. The CDR3 sequence: CASSQEYEYTEAFF. CDR3 DNA: TGTGCCAGCAGCCAGGAGTATGAGTACACTGAAGCTTTCTTT.

The chain couples TRBV7-9 to TRBJ1-4, with a tentative D call TRBD1 (6 bases). Germline CDR1 reads SEHNR; CDR2 reads FQNEAQ (reference sequence). V lost 5 bases and J 8 bases, leaving 15 bases between the germline ends. This CDR3 is 14 amino acids long. Here the CDR3 reads CASSRDMGGEKLFF. CDR3 DNA sequence: TGTGCCAGCAGCCGGGACATGGGTGGAGAAAAACTGTTTTTT. Complete variable domain (other parts from reference TRBV7-9 and TRBJ1-4): DTGVSQNPRHKITKRGQNVTFRCDPISEHNRLYWYRQTLGQGPEFLTYFQNEAQLEKSRLLSDRFSAERPKGSFSTLEIQRTEQGDSAMYLCASSRDMGGEKLFFGSGTQLSVL.

This chain links TRBV13 with TRBJ1-4; perhaps TRBD1 as D (6 bases). The CDR3 sequence is 16 residues long. The germline CDR1 and CDR2 sequences are PRHDT and FYEKMQ (reference sequence). Trimming pared 5 bases from V and 5 bases from J, leaving 18 bases between. CDR3 sequence: CASSQGPGPPNEKLFF. CDR3 nucleotide sequence: TGTGCCAGCAGCCAGGGGCCGGGCCCCCCGAATGAAAAACTGTTTTTT.

This sequence joins TRBV7-8 and TRBJ1-1; D ambiguous. Germline V gene sequence: CDR1 SGHVS, CDR2 FQNEAQ. V was trimmed by 6 bases and J by 1 base, leaving 18 bases between them. This CDR3 is built from 16 residues. CDR3 DNA: TGTGCCAGCAGTACCCCTCTGGGCTCAGCGAACACTGAAGCTTTCTTT. Amino acid sequence: CASSTPLGSANTEAFF.

The chain employs TRBV29-1 and TRBJ1-2; 10 nucleotides line up with TRBD1. Germline loops: CDR1 SQVTM, CDR2 ANQGSEA. The CDR3 sequence is 18 residues long. V gave up 6 bases and J gave up 8 bases; unmatched junction bases: 24. CDR3 coding DNA: TGCAGCGTCCCCAAAGTAGACGGGACAGGGGACGTCTTCGGGGGCTACACCTTC. Translated: CSVPKVDGTGDVFGGYTF.

The V and J genes are TRBV18 and TRBJ2-2; 7 nucleotides line up with TRBD1. With V trimmed by 1 base and J by 4 bases, 6 bases remained unmatched. Germline V gene data show CDR1 as KGHSH and CDR2 as LQKENI. The CDR3 is 16 residues long. Here the CDR3 reads CASSPQRGQTTGELFF. CDR3 nucleotide sequence: TGTGCCAGCTCACCACAAAGGGGACAGACCACCGGGGAGCTGTTTTTT.

J is TRBJ2-1 and V is TRBV5-8, with 7 positions matching TRBD1. The length of the CDR3 is 14 residues. J lost 3 bases, V lost 2 bases, and 2 bases had no gene match. Germline V gene data show CDR1 as SGHTS and CDR2 as YDEGEE. In DNA form, the CDR3 reads TGTGCCAGCAGCTTAGGGACAGACTACAATGAGCAGTTCTTC. This codes for CASSLGTDYNEQFF. Full variable domain (outside the CDR3, taken from reference TRBV5-8 and TRBJ2-1): EAGVTQSPTHLIKTRGQQATLRCSPISGHTSVYWYQQALGLGLQFLLWYDEGEERNRGNFPPRFSGRQFPNYSSELNVNALELEDSALYLCASSLGTDYNEQFFGPGTRLTVL.

The CDR3 DNA reads TGTGCCAGCAGTGAGGAGGGTCTCTCTGGAAACACCATATATTTT. Translation gives CASSEEGLSGNTIYF. The gene calls are TRBV2 and TRBJ1-3; D unresolved. CDR1 is SNHLY, CDR2 FYNNEI, per germline. Trimming took off 3 bases at V and 0 bases at J, with 9 bases between the two ends. The CDR3 runs to 15 residues.

The chain uses TRBV27 and TRBJ1-5; no firm D call. The length of the CDR3 is 15 residues. Trimming removed 6 bases from V and 4 bases from J, with 16 bases in between. From germline, CDR1 is MNHEY and CDR2 SMNVEV (reference sequence). CDR3 region: CASRRGRGRNQPQHF. CDR3 bases: TGTGCCAGCAGGAGAGGTCGGGGTAGGAATCAGCCCCAGCATTTT.

CDR3 nucleotides: TGTGCCAGCAGCTCCGAACAGGGGGCTACGGGAGATACGCAGTATTTT. Translating gives CASSSEQGATGDTQYF. The chain couples TRBV7-8 to TRBJ2-3; TRBD1 matches 9 bases. The CDR3 is 16 amino acids. The V segment lost 4 bases and the J segment 5 bases; nucleotides outside the gene matches: 10. Germline CDR1 SGHVS, CDR2 FQNEAQ.

This clone was recorded a few times. The chain carries TRBV7-3 and TRBJ1-1; TRBD1 matches at 8 bases. Trimming cost V 5 bases and J 5 bases; bases outside gene matches: 7. CDR1 SGHTA and CDR2 FQGTGA come from the germline V gene. This CDR3 is 14 amino acids long. This CDR3 reads CASSLGTGRTEAFF. Written as DNA, the CDR3 is TGTGCCAGCAGCCTTGGGACAGGAAGGACTGAAGCTTTCTTT.

The chain joins TRBV7-2 to TRBJ1-2; 8 bases fit TRBD1. The CDR3 loop spans 13 amino acids. Germline CDR1 and CDR2: SGHTA and FQGNSA. The V and J ends lost 4 bases and 8 bases, in that order; junction bases with no gene match: 6. The CDR3: CASSSDRAAGYTF. The CDR3 region has the DNA TGTGCCAGCAGCTCGGACAGGGCCGCGGGCTACACCTTC.

This rearrangement joins TRBV9 to TRBJ1-5, with D tentatively TRBD1 (5 bases). Germline assignment: CDR1 SGDLS and CDR2 YYNGEE. The CDR3 covers 15 residues. V gave up 6 bases and J gave up 0 bases, with 13 bases separating them. This CDR3 is CASTLDGGSNQPQHF. In DNA form, the CDR3 reads TGTGCCAGCACCTTAGACGGGGGTAGCAATCAGCCCCAGCATTTT.

The rearrangement joins TRBV15 to TRBJ1-2; 8 bases align to TRBD1. Trimming took 0 bases from V and 1 from J; bases not matched to a gene: 4. Germline CDR1 is LNHNV and CDR2 is YYDKDF (reference sequence). The CDR3 contains 16 residues. The CDR3 coding sequence is TGTGCCACCAGCAGAGATCTGGGACAGGATAACTATGGCTACACCTTC. Translating gives CATSRDLGQDNYGYTF.

The J gene is TRBJ1-1, the V gene TRBV18, with D maybe TRBD1 (6 bases). Germline CDR1 KGHSH, CDR2 LQKENI. The CDR3 length is 15 residues. Deletions cut 0 bases from V and 0 bases from J, with 8 bases between. This CDR3 is CASSPPQGLNTEAFF. The CDR3 nucleotides are TGTGCCAGCTCACCACCTCAGGGGTTGAACACTGAAGCTTTCTTT.

The rearrangement joins TRBV19 to TRBJ2-7; TRBD1 matches at 9 bases. CDR1 is LNHDA, CDR2 SQIVND, per germline (reference sequence). V lost 5 bases and J lost 3; bases outside the gene matches: 8. This CDR3 spans 15 amino acids. CDR3 coding DNA: TGTGCCAGTAGTCTCACCGGGACAGGGATCTACGAGCAGTACTTC. This gives the protein CASSLTGTGIYEQYF.

This chain links TRBV6-5 with TRBJ1-2; 10 nucleotides line up with TRBD1. Germline CDR1 MNHEY, CDR2 SVGAGI. With 2 bases clipped from V and 4 bases from J, the junction kept 1 base outside the gene matches. The CDR3 has 14 amino acids. The CDR3 loop reads CASSYRDRGYGYTF. The CDR3 DNA sequence: TGTGCCAGCAGTTACCGGGACAGGGGCTATGGCTACACCTTC.